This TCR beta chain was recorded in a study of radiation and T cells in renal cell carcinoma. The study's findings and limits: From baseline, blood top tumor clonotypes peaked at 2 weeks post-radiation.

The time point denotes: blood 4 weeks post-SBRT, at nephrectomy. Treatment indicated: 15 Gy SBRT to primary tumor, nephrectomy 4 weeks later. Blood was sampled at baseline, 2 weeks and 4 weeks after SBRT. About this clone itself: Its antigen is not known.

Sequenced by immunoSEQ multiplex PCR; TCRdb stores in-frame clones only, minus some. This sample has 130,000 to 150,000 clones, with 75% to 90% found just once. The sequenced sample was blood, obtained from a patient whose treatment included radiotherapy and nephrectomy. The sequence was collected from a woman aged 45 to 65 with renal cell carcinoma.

CDR3 sequence (DNA): TGTGCCAGCAGCTTAGACGACAATGAGCAGTTCTTC. It yields the protein CASSLDDNEQFF. The rearrangement joins TRBV7-3 to TRBJ2-1; D uncertain. The CDR3 runs to 12 residues. Germline V gene lookup returns CDR1 SGHTA and CDR2 FQGTGA. The V end was cut by 2 bases, the J end by 5 bases, with 4 bases between.